The rows below give T cell receptor beta chains drawn from one sample of a study of chemoradiotherapy in HPV16-positive cancers. Sequencing was performed with immunoSEQ multiplex PCR; in TCRdb, only in-frame clones are kept and a portion is missing. The profile shows approximately 13,000 clones, roughly 77% of them singletons. Sampling took place from a patient who underwent chemoradiotherapy. These receptor sequences come from a human donor with HPV-associated anogenital cancer. The CDR3 runs from the conserved cysteine through the conserved F or W. The order of the fields is clone size, V gene, J gene, D gene, CDR3 DNA, CDR3 protein. D genes are given only for firm matches. Some rows mark clone size as missing; the rest say once, few, many or name a class of expanded clone.

NA,TRBV28,TRBJ2-1,TRBD2,TGTGCCATCGTAGCGGGGGGTTCCTACAATGAGCAGTTCTTC,CAIVAGGSYNEQFF
NA,TRBV11-2,TRBJ2-7,TRBD1,TGTGCCAGCAGTCGGGGACAGGGGAGCTCCTACGAGCAGTACTTC,CASSRGQGSSYEQYF
NA,TRBV7-7,TRBJ2-3,NA,TGTGCTAGCAGCTCCTACGACTCCGTTACGCAGTATTTT,CASSSYDSVTQYF
NA,TRBV7-6,TRBJ1-1,NA,TGTGCCAGCAGCCGTGGGGGGAACACTGAAGCTTTCTTT,CASSRGGNTEAFF
NA,TRBV7-8,TRBJ1-3,TRBD1,TGTGCCAGCAGCCTACAGGGGACCACTGGAAACACCATATATTTT,CASSLQGTTGNTIYF
few,TRBV7-3,TRBJ1-1,NA,TGTGCCAGCAGCTTAATCGGGGGGGATTATGGCACTGAAGCTTTCTTT,CASSLIGGDYGTEAFF
NA,TRBV18,TRBJ1-1,NA,TGTGCCAGCTCACCACAAGGGGGATTGAACACTGAAGCTTTCTTT,CASSPQGGLNTEAFF
few,TRBV7-9,TRBJ2-3,TRBD1,TGTGCCAGCAGCACCTGGACAGGGGGCGATACGCAGTATTTT,CASSTWTGGDTQYF
NA,TRBV7-8,TRBJ2-3,NA,TGTGCCAGCAGCCAAGGTCCAGATACGCAGTATTTT,CASSQGPDTQYF
few,TRBV10-3,TRBJ1-1,NA,TGTGCCATCAGTGAGGCAGTAGGGGCAGGAGCTTTCTTT,CAISEAVGAGAFF
NA,TRBV4-3,TRBJ1-4,NA,TGCGCCAGCAGCCAGGAAAAGAGGGTTACTAATGAAAAACTGTTTTTT,CASSQEKRVTNEKLFF
NA,TRBV11-3,TRBJ2-7,NA,TGTGCCAGCAGCTTGGGACGGACATCCTACGAGCAGTACTTC,CASSLGRTSYEQYF
NA,TRBV30,TRBJ1-3,NA,TGTGCCTGTCTCTTAAAAACTGGAAACACCATATATTTT,CACLLKTGNTIYF
few,TRBV6-1,TRBJ2-7,TRBD1,TGTGCCAGCAGTGATAAGGGACAGATCGACTACGAGCAGTACTTC,CASSDKGQIDYEQYF
NA,TRBV14,TRBJ2-1,NA,TGTGCCAGCAACGCCGGGGGGCCTTCCTACAATGAGCAGTTCTTC,CASNAGGPSYNEQFF
NA,TRBV5-1,TRBJ2-5,TRBD1,TGCGCCAGCAGCAGGGAAGGGGGCGTAGAGACCCAGTACTTC,CASSREGGVETQYF
NA,TRBV5-4,TRBJ1-3,NA,TGTGCCAGCAGCTTCCGAGACGGCACCTCTGGAAACACCATATATTTT,CASSFRDGTSGNTIYF
NA,TRBV2,TRBJ1-3,NA,TGTGCCAGCAGTGAGTTCAGGGCCCTTGGAAACACCATATATTTT,CASSEFRALGNTIYF
NA,TRBV6-5,TRBJ2-7,NA,TGTGCCAGCAGTCTGCCGGGTCACCATATGCAGTACTTC,CASSLPGHHMQYF
few,TRBV13,TRBJ2-6,TRBD1,TGTGCCAGCAAATCCGGGACAGACAGTTCCTCGTTCAACGTCCTGACTTTC,CASKSGTDSSSFNVLTF
NA,TRBV6-4,TRBJ2-3,NA,TGTGCCAGCCTCGCGGGGGCCGAGGATACGCAGTATTTT,CASLAGAEDTQYF
few,TRBV7-3,TRBJ1-2,TRBD1,TGTGCCAGCAGCTCCGGGACAGGGGAGGGCTATGGCTACACCTTC,CASSSGTGEGYGYTF
NA,TRBV28,TRBJ2-5,NA,TGTGCCTCCAAACCGGGACGGACGTACCAAGAGACCCAGTACTTC,CASKPGRTYQETQYF
NA,TRBV5-1,TRBJ2-7,NA,TGCGCCAGCAGCTTGGCCGGGGACTCACGATCCCAGTACTTC,CASSLAGDSRSQYF
NA,TRBV21-1,TRBJ1-1,NA,TGTGCCAGCAGCAAACCCCGGAGCTGTGGTTTCAACCTTCACACTGAAGCTTTCTTT,CASSKPRSCGFNLHTEAFF
once,TRBV29-1,TRBJ1-3,NA,TGCAGCGTTGTAGACCGGACCTCTGGAAACACCATATATTTT,CSVVDRTSGNTIYF
NA,TRBV5-8,TRBJ2-4,NA,TGTGCCAGCAGCTTGTATTCCGGGGCGGACATTCAGTACTTC,CASSLYSGADIQYF
NA,TRBV27,TRBJ1-2,TRBD1,TGTGCCAGCAGTTACCAGGACAGGAGGAATGGCTACACCTTC,CASSYQDRRNGYTF
once,TRBV19,TRBJ2-6,NA,TGTGCCAGTAGTATAGACCCATACTCTGGGGCCAACGTCCTGACTTTC,CASSIDPYSGANVLTF
NA,TRBV7-2,TRBJ2-1,NA,TGTGCCAGCAGCTTAGGGGCTAGCATCGATGGGCCAGCCTACAATGAGCAGTTCTTC,CASSLGASIDGPAYNEQFF
NA,TRBV4-3,TRBJ2-3,NA,TGCGCCAGCAGCCAAGGAACAGTTAGCACAGATACGCAGTATTTT,CASSQGTVSTDTQYF
few,TRBV27,TRBJ1-6,TRBD1,TGTGCCAGCAGCTTCACAGGGGGAGATTCACCCCTCCACTTT,CASSFTGGDSPLHF
NA,TRBV10-3,TRBJ2-2,NA,TGTGCCATCAGTGAGGTTTACCCAAGGGCCGGGGAGCTGTTTTTT,CAISEVYPRAGELFF
NA,TRBV11-1,TRBJ2-3,TRBD1,TGTGCCAGCAGCGTTACCGGGACAGGGGACCTTGCTAGCACAGATACGCAGTATTTT,CASSVTGTGDLASTDTQYF
NA,TRBV19,TRBJ1-3,NA,TGTGCCAGTAGTCCACGGCGGAGGATCTCTGGAAACACCATATATTTT,CASSPRRRISGNTIYF
NA,TRBV9,TRBJ2-1,NA,TGTGCCAGCAGCCCCCAGGGGGACTCGTACAATGAGCAGTTCTTC,CASSPQGDSYNEQFF
NA,TRBV6-5,TRBJ2-1,TRBD2,TGTGCCAGCAGCGCCGGGAGGGGCGATGAGCAGTTCTTC,CASSAGRGDEQFF
NA,TRBV6-5,TRBJ2-1,NA,TGTGCCAGCAGTCGAGACCGGCACAATGAGCAGTTCTTC,CASSRDRHNEQFF
NA,TRBV15,TRBJ2-7,NA,TGTGCCACCAGCAGAGTCGGGGGGCTCTCCTACGAGCAGTACTTC,CATSRVGGLSYEQYF
NA,TRBV15,TRBJ1-3,NA,TGTGCCACCAGCAGAGACAGGGTCGGAAACACCATATATTTT,CATSRDRVGNTIYF
NA,TRBV2,TRBJ1-6,NA,TGTGCCAGCAGTGAAGAGGGGACCTATAATTCACCCCTCCACTTT,CASSEEGTYNSPLHF
few,TRBV2,TRBJ1-5,NA,TGTGCCAGCAGTGCGTGGGTCCCTCAGCCCCAGCATTTT,CASSAWVPQPQHF
NA,TRBV12-2,TRBJ1-5,NA,TGTGCAAGTCGCTTAGCTGGGTGCCGGACAGGAGACAATCAGCCCCAGCATTTT,CASRLAGCRTGDNQPQHF
NA,TRBV5-6,TRBJ2-5,NA,TGTGCCAGCAGCAAAAGGACAGGAGGGTTTGAGACCCAGTACTTC,CASSKRTGGFETQYF
NA,TRBV4-2,TRBJ1-2,NA,TGTGCCAGCAGCCAAGATGGGACTCGAACAATTTTAAGTGGCTACACCTTC,CASSQDGTRTILSGYTF
NA,TRBV29-1,TRBJ2-3,NA,TGCAGCGTTGGAGGCCTCCCTGCCACAGATACGCAGTATTTT,CSVGGLPATDTQYF
NA,TRBV5-1,TRBJ2-7,NA,TGCGCCAGCAGCTTGTTCAGGGAAGTAGGGGAGCAGTACTTC,CASSLFREVGEQYF
NA,TRBV7-2,TRBJ2-3,TRBD1,TGTGCCAGCAGCGTGCAGCATGGGACAGGGGGCACAGATACGCAGTATTTT,CASSVQHGTGGTDTQYF
NA,TRBV6-4,TRBJ2-1,TRBD1,TGTGCCAGCAGTGAGTCTTCGGGACAGGGACGGAATGAGCAGTTCTTC,CASSESSGQGRNEQFF
NA,TRBV10-3,TRBJ2-3,NA,TGTGCCATCAGTGAGTCGACGACCCAGCCCGCAGATACGCAGTATTTT,CAISESTTQPADTQYF
few,TRBV2,TRBJ1-5,NA,TGTGCCAGCAGCACCGACAGCAGCAATCAGCCCCAGCATTTT,CASSTDSSNQPQHF
NA,TRBV6-1,TRBJ2-7,TRBD2,TGTGCCAGCAGTCGGGGGGGCTGGATGCTCTACGAGCAGTACTTC,CASSRGGWMLYEQYF
NA,TRBV6-5,TRBJ2-3,TRBD2,TGTGCCAGCAGTTACTCGAGTCTAGCGGGCACAGATACGCAGTATTTT,CASSYSSLAGTDTQYF
NA,TRBV7-2,TRBJ2-3,TRBD1,TGTGCCAGCAGCTGGGGGACAGGGGGTTCGGTCGATACGCAGTATTTT,CASSWGTGGSVDTQYF
NA,TRBV10-1,TRBJ2-7,NA,TGCGCCAGCAGTCTACAGGGTGGGCCGGTTGGACGACGGTCTTACGAGCAGTACTTC,CASSLQGGPVGRRSYEQYF
NA,TRBV30,TRBJ1-5,TRBD1,TGTGCCTGGAGTGTATGGGGACAGGGGTATCAGCCCCAGCATTTT,CAWSVWGQGYQPQHF
NA,TRBV13,TRBJ2-1,NA,TGTGCCAGCAGCGGGTTCCAGGGAGGCTCCTACAATGAGCAGTTCTTC,CASSGFQGGSYNEQFF